A selection of T cell receptor beta chains follows, all from one sample in a study of vaccination and CD4 T cells after COVID-19. TCRdb re-called the PCR reads with MiXCR, one entry per CDR3 protein. The sample lists roughly 17,000 distinct CDR3 sequences, about 53% occurring once. For these TCRs, the target antigens are not known. Sequenced here: CD4+ T cells from blood, cultured in vitro, sampled before SARS-CoV-2 vaccination. Receptor source: a human donor who had recovered from COVID-19. The CDR3 runs from the conserved cysteine through the conserved F or W. The order of the fields is CDR3 DNA, CDR3 protein, V gene, D gene, J gene, CDR3 length, clone size. D genes are given only for firm matches. Size tells how often a clone was seen (once, few, many) or the class of an expanded clone, and some rows leave it out.

TGTGCCAGCAGTTTCCACCGAGAGAGCAATCAGCCCCAGCATTTT | CASSFHRESNQPQHF | TRBV27 | NA | TRBJ1-5 | 15 | few
TGTGCCAGCAGCCCCGACAGGGGGCAGAATTCACCCCTCCACTTT | CASSPDRGQNSPLHF | TRBV7-2 | TRBD1 | TRBJ1-6 | 15 | few
TGTGCCAGCAGCTTAGAGGCCGATAATTCACCCCTCCACTTT | CASSLEADNSPLHF | TRBV7-8 | NA | TRBJ1-6 | 14 | NA
TGTGCCACCAGCAGACATGGGACTAGCGGAATCCTAAGCTCCTACAATGAGCAGTTCTTC | CATSRHGTSGILSSYNEQFF | TRBV15 | TRBD2 | TRBJ2-1 | 20 | few
TGCAGTGCTGAAGAGGGGGGCACAGATACGCAGTATTTT | CSAEEGGTDTQYF | TRBV20-1 | NA | TRBJ2-3 | 13 | once
TGTGCCAGCAGCGCCCGGGACCGAGGGAATTCACCCCTCCACTTT | CASSARDRGNSPLHF | TRBV9 | NA | TRBJ1-6 | 15 | NA
TGCAGTGCTAGAGATTCGGGGCGGTATTCGGCTTTCTTT | CSARDSGRYSAFF | TRBV20-1 | NA | TRBJ1-1 | 13 | NA
TGTGCCAGCAACCCCGTTCGACGGATGAACACTGAAGCTTTCTTT | CASNPVRRMNTEAFF | TRBV6-1 | NA | TRBJ1-1 | 15 | NA
TGTGCCACCAGAAGAGGCACCGGGGAGCTGTTTTTT | CATRRGTGELFF | TRBV24-1 | NA | TRBJ2-2 | 12 | NA
TGTGCCAGCAGCTTGGACCTTAGGCGGGAGGGCTCGGGAGATACGCAGTATTTT | CASSLDLRREGSGDTQYF | TRBV5-4 | TRBD2 | TRBJ2-3 | 18 | NA
TGTGCCAGCAGCCAAGACAGGGTTAGTTCGGATACGCAGTATTTT | CASSQDRVSSDTQYF | TRBV7-2 | TRBD1 | TRBJ2-3 | 15 | few
TGCGCCAGCAGCTTGAAGTTGGCCCGTGACAGGGACCGCGGCTACACCTTC | CASSLKLARDRDRGYTF | TRBV5-1 | TRBD1 | TRBJ1-2 | 17 | NA
TGTGCCAGCAGCTTAGGTTCCTCGGCAGGGGTGGATGGCTACACCTTC | CASSLGSSAGVDGYTF | TRBV7-6 | NA | TRBJ1-2 | 16 | NA